A single sample is the source of the 3 T cell receptor beta chains below, sequenced in a study of T cells after yellow fever vaccination. TCRdb processed the 5' RACE reads anew with MiXCR; each CDR3 protein has one entry. Counted here are about 300,000 distinct CDR3 sequences, around 6.8% occurring once; the ten biggest clones make up roughly a sixth. The material was PBMCs, obtained 35 to 50 days after the first yellow fever vaccination. The receptor set was obtained from a man between 18 and 35 years old who received the YFV17D yellow fever vaccine.

This clonotype was recorded many times. The V call is TRBV5-1, the J call TRBJ2-5, with 8 bases matching TRBD1. The CDR3 consists of 14 residues. V lost 3 bases, J lost 4 bases, and 5 bases stayed unmatched. Germline V gene lookup returns CDR1 SGHRS and CDR2 YFSETQ. CDR3 sequence reads: CASSWGQEGETQYF. Here the CDR3 DNA reads TGCGCCAGCAGCTGGGGACAGGAGGGAGAGACCCAGTACTTC.

This chain connects TRBV5-1 to TRBJ2-6, with TRBD1 matching over 9 bases. Germline V gene lookup returns CDR1 SGHRS and CDR2 YFSETQ. The CDR3 contains 15 residues. J lost 2 bases, V lost 7 bases, and 4 bases had no gene match. The CDR3 DNA sequence: TGCGCCAGCGTCGACAGGGGGGCTGGGGCCAACGTCCTGACTTTC. It translates to CASVDRGAGANVLTF.

The chain couples TRBV12-3 or TRBV12-4 to TRBJ1-6, with D hard to call. V lost 5 bases to trimming and J lost 7 bases, with 15 bases between them. The CDR3 totals 15 residues. CDR3: CASSLHREGNSPLHF. CDR3 nucleotides: TGTGCCAGCAGTCTACACCGGGAAGGGAATTCACCCCTCCACTTT.